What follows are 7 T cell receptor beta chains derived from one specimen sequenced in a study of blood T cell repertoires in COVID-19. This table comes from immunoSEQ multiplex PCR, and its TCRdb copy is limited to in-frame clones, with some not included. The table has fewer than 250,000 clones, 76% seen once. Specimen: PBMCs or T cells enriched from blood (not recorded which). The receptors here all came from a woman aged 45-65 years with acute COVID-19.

The DNA for the CDR3 is TGTGCCAGCAGCCCAGGACAGGATGAAGCTTTCTTT. It is translated as CASSPGQDEAFF. V and J are TRBV7-8 and TRBJ1-1; 7 nucleotides align to TRBD1. Trimming at V came to 5 bases and at J to 7 bases, leaving 4 bases not matched to a gene. The germline gives CDR1 SGHVS, CDR2 FQNEAQ. This CDR3 has 12 residues.

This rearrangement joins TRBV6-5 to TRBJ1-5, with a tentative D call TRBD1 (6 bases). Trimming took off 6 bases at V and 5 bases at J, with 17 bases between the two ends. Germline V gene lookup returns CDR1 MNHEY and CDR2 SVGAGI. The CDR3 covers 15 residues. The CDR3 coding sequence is TGTGCCAGCAGCCGGACAGAGGAGTTAGATCAGCCCCAGCATTTT. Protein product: CASSRTEELDQPQHF.

The CDR3 is CSVERDRGPDTQYF. The CDR3, as DNA: TGCAGCGTTGAAAGGGACAGGGGACCAGATACGCAGTATTTT. This rearrangement joins TRBV29-1 to TRBJ2-3; 10 bases line up with TRBD1. CDR1 SQVTM and CDR2 ANQGSEA come from the germline V gene. The V gene end was trimmed by 2 bases and the J gene end by 4 bases; junction bases not matched to a gene: 3. This CDR3 contains 14 residues.

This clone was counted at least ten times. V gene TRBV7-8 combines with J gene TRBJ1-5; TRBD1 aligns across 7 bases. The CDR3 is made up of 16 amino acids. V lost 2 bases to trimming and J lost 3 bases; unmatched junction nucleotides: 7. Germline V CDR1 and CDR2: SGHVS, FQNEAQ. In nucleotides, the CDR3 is TGTGCCAGCAGCTTAAGGGGACAGAGCCTCAATCAGCCCCAGCATTTT. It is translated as CASSLRGQSLNQPQHF.

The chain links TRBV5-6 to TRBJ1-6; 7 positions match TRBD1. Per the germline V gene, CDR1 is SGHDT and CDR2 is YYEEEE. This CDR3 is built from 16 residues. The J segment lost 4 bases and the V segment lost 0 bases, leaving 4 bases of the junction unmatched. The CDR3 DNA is TGTGCCAGCAGCTTGGGGGGACAGAAGTATAATTCACCCCTCCACTTT. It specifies CASSLGGQKYNSPLHF.

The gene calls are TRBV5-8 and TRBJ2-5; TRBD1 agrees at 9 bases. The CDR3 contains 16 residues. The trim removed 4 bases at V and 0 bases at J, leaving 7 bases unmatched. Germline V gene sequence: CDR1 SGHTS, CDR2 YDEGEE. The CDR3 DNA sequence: TGTGCCAGCAGCGGAGGAACAGGGGGCTACCAAGAGACCCAGTACTTC. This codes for CASSGGTGGYQETQYF.

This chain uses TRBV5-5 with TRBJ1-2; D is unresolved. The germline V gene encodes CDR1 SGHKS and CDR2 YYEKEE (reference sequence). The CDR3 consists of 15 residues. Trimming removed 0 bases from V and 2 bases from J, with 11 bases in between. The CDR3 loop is CASSLGVAENYGYTF. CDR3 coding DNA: TGTGCCAGCAGCTTGGGAGTTGCGGAAAACTATGGCTACACCTTC.